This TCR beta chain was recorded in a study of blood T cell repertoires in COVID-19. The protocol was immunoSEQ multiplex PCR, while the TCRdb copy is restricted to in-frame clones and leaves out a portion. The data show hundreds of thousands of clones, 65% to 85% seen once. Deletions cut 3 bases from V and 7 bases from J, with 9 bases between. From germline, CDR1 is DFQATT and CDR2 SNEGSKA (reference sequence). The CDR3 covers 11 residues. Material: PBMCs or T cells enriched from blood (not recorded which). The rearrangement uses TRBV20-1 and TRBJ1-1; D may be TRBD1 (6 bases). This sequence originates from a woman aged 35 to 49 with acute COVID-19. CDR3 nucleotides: TGCAGTGCTAGGGACAGTTTTGAAGCTTTCTTT. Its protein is CSARDSFEAFF.